The rows below give T cell receptor beta chains drawn from one sample of a study of blood T cells in healthy people across ages. MiXCR was run by TCRdb on the 5' RACE reads, yielding one entry per CDR3 protein. The sample holds about 780,000 distinct CDR3 sequences; under 80% are singletons and the top ten take roughly 26%. The sample consisted of blood. The receptors stem from a man in his thirties or forties in good health. CDR3s include the opening cysteine and the closing phenylalanine or tryptophan. Each record gives: D gene, clone size, V gene, J gene, CDR3 protein, CDR3 DNA. A D gene is named only where the DNA matches it firmly. Size is stated for part of the rows, as once, few or many counts, or as a class when the clone is expanded.

>TRBD1|few|TRBV7-3|TRBJ2-1
CASSSRQGAGEQFF
TGTGCCAGCAGCTCCCGACAGGGGGCCGGTGAGCAGTTCTTC
>NA|NA|TRBV10-3|TRBJ2-1
CAISESGGRYEQFF
TGTGCCATCAGTGAGTCAGGCGGTAGGTATGAGCAGTTCTTC
>NA|NA|TRBV7-8|TRBJ2-5
CASSLTLQGSGQETQYF
TGTGCCAGCAGCTTAACCTTACAGGGATCGGGTCAAGAGACCCAGTACTTC
>NA|NA|TRBV7-2|TRBJ2-7
CASSSSRGMPGQYF
TGTGCCAGCAGCTCGAGCAGGGGAATGCCTGGGCAGTACTTC
>NA|NA|TRBV7-2|TRBJ2-2
CASSLVQVLRNTGELFF
TGTGCCAGCAGCTTAGTGCAGGTCCTAAGAAACACCGGGGAGCTGTTTTTT
>NA|NA|TRBV7-9|TRBJ2-4
CASRYPGQGEWEQYF
TGTGCCAGCAGGTACCCGGGACAAGGAGAATGGGAGCAGTACTTC
>TRBD2|few|TRBV4-3|TRBJ2-1
CASRSSAGGNNEQFF
TGCGCCAGCAGGTCCTCGGCGGGGGGAAACAATGAGCAGTTCTTC
>TRBD1|NA|TRBV9|TRBJ2-3
CASSGRDRDTQYF
TGTGCCAGCAGCGGCCGGGACAGAGATACGCAGTATTTT
>NA|NA|TRBV4-2|TRBJ2-3
CASSKGDPGLRNTQYF
TGTGCCAGCAGCAAGGGGGACCCGGGACTCAGGAATACGCAGTATTTT
>NA|NA|TRBV10-3|TRBJ2-2
CAIQPNTGELFF
TGTGCCATCCAACCGAACACCGGGGAGCTGTTTTTT
>TRBD2|NA|TRBV27|TRBJ2-1
CASSLSNGGAKNEQFF
TGTGCCAGCAGTTTATCGAACGGGGGGGCAAAGAATGAGCAGTTCTTC
>TRBD2|NA|TRBV4-2|TRBJ2-1
CASSQEGAGSLDEQFF
TGTGCCAGCAGCCAAGAGGGAGCGGGGAGCCTGGATGAGCAGTTCTTC
>NA|NA|TRBV20-1|TRBJ2-7
CSARTGDGGAYEQYF
TGCAGTGCTAGAACGGGCGATGGCGGTGCCTACGAGCAGTACTTC
>NA|NA|TRBV4-2|TRBJ1-1
CASSQVSASMNTEAFF
TGTGCCAGCAGCCAAGTGTCGGCCAGTATGAACACTGAAGCTTTCTTT
>NA|NA|TRBV7-3|TRBJ2-1
CASSLTTAYNEQFF
TGTGCCAGCAGCCTGACGACAGCCTACAATGAGCAGTTCTTC
>NA|NA|TRBV20-1|TRBJ2-1
CSARNTFRGDEQFF
TGCAGTGCTAGAAACACTTTCAGGGGGGATGAGCAGTTCTTC
>NA|few|TRBV3-1|TRBJ2-5
CASSHLQETQYF
TGTGCCAGCAGTCACCTCCAAGAGACCCAGTACTTC
>TRBD2|NA|TRBV20-1|TRBJ2-7
CSASGTSYYEQYF
TGCAGTGCTAGTGGGACTAGCTATTACGAGCAGTACTTC
>NA|NA|TRBV4-2|TRBJ2-1
CASSQVISEQGGSNEQFF
TGTGCCAGCAGCCAAGTAATTTCGGAACAGGGGGGGTCCAATGAGCAGTTCTTC
>TRBD2|NA|TRBV6-5|TRBJ2-1
CASSFLLGTSGPNEQFF
TGTGCCAGCAGTTTTTTGCTTGGGACTAGCGGGCCCAATGAGCAGTTCTTC
>NA|NA|TRBV12-3/TRBV12-4|TRBJ2-7
CASSSDSGEQYF
TGTGCCAGCAGTTCGGACAGCGGCGAGCAGTACTTC
>NA|NA|TRBV7-9|TRBJ1-6
CASGAFQGGYSPLHF
TGTGCCAGCGGAGCCTTCCAGGGAGGATATTCACCCCTCCACTTT
>TRBD2|few|TRBV6-1|TRBJ2-1
CASSPRTSGGSYRGEQFF
TGTGCCAGCAGTCCCCGGACTAGCGGGGGGTCCTATCGCGGTGAGCAGTTCTTC
>NA|NA|TRBV24-1|TRBJ1-4
CATSDPRGGPEKLFF
TGCGCCACCAGTGATCCCCGCGGGGGGCCTGAAAAACTGTTTTTT
>NA|NA|TRBV5-1|TRBJ2-3
CASRLTSRDTDTQYF
TGCGCCAGCAGACTTACTAGCAGGGACACAGATACGCAGTATTTT
>NA|few|TRBV29-1|TRBJ2-1
CSAVGRFLDNEQFF
TGCAGCGCCGTCGGGCGGTTCCTAGACAATGAGCAGTTCTTC
>NA|NA|TRBV12-5|TRBJ2-1
CASGLFPPREAGSEQFF
TGTGCTAGTGGTTTGTTCCCTCCCCGCGAGGCGGGGAGTGAGCAGTTCTTC
>NA|NA|TRBV18|TRBJ1-2
CASSPKGQVGDYGYTF
TGTGCCAGCTCACCAAAAGGGCAGGTGGGCGACTATGGCTACACCTTC
>NA|few|TRBV12-3/TRBV12-4|TRBJ2-7
CASSLTGLGDEQYF
TGTGCCAGCAGTTTGACAGGTCTGGGGGACGAGCAGTACTTC
>TRBD2|once|TRBV20-1|TRBJ2-7
CSASGRAGTYEQYF
TGCAGTGCTAGCGGTCGAGCGGGGACCTACGAGCAGTACTTC
>TRBD1|NA|TRBV28|TRBJ2-7
CASSQGQILGYEQYF
TGTGCCAGCAGTCAGGGACAGATACTAGGCTACGAGCAGTACTTC
>NA|few|TRBV5-1|TRBJ2-1
CASSPDLSYNEQFF
TGCGCCAGCAGCCCCGACCTGTCCTACAATGAGCAGTTCTTC
>NA|once|TRBV29-1|TRBJ1-2
CSVEVTSGGEQDSNYGYTF
TGCAGCGTTGAAGTAACCTCCGGCGGAGAACAGGACTCTAACTATGGCTACACCTTC
>NA|NA|TRBV6-2/TRBV6-3|TRBJ2-5
CASSPGGARETQYF
TGTGCCAGCAGTCCCGGTGGGGCCCGAGAGACCCAGTACTTC
>NA|many|TRBV7-2|TRBJ2-3
CASSLGEGGLRDTQYF
TGTGCCAGCAGCCTTGGTGAGGGGGGGCTCAGAGATACGCAGTATTTT
>NA|few|TRBV9|TRBJ2-7
CASSASGTASYEQYF
TGTGCCAGCAGCGCATCCGGGACCGCCTCCTACGAGCAGTACTTC
>NA|NA|TRBV20-1|TRBJ2-5
CSAGRTYQETQYF
TGCAGTGCGGGCAGGACTTACCAAGAGACCCAGTACTTC
>NA|NA|TRBV6-1|TRBJ2-2
CASSETSTGNTGELFF
TGTGCCAGCAGTGAAACGTCGACAGGAAACACCGGGGAGCTGTTTTTT
>NA|NA|TRBV6-5|TRBJ1-2
CASRFRTAYGYTF
TGTGCCAGCAGGTTCAGGACGGCCTATGGCTACACCTTC
>TRBD2|NA|TRBV7-2|TRBJ2-7
CASSSMGLAALFEQYF
TGTGCCAGCAGCTCCATGGGACTAGCTGCCCTCTTCGAGCAGTACTTC
>NA|NA|TRBV12-3/TRBV12-4|TRBJ2-7
CASSFGRDEQYF
TGTGCCAGCAGCTTCGGCAGGGACGAGCAGTACTTC
>NA|NA|TRBV4-3|TRBJ1-5
CASSQDARRNQPQHF
TGCGCCAGCAGCCAAGATGCGCGGCGCAATCAGCCCCAGCATTTT
>NA|NA|TRBV3-1|TRBJ1-1
CASSHYRTGWGTEAFF
TGTGCCAGCAGCCACTACAGAACAGGATGGGGCACTGAAGCTTTCTTT
>TRBD1|NA|TRBV6-6|TRBJ1-5
CASSYGDRGEDQPQHF
TGTGCCAGCAGTTACGGGGACAGGGGGGAAGATCAGCCCCAGCATTTT